A few counts support the clone carrying this TCR beta chain. Its antigen is unknown. The source of the sample is a study of T cells in Graves' hyperthyroidism and ophthalmopathy. CDR1 MNHNS and CDR2 SASEGT come from the germline V gene. V dropped 0 bases and J dropped 3 bases, with 9 bases sitting between them. The CDR3 is 14 amino acids. Study observations and caveats: Among thyroid clonotypes expanded above 0.001, most also appeared in blood.

TCR beta CDR3 regions were amplified from RNA transcripts. Initially, a first-round RT-PCR of the TCR CDR3 employed the HTBI primer set. TCRdb re-derived calls from the multiplex PCR reads in MiXCR, one entry per CDR3 protein. The sample records around 450,000 distinct CDR3 sequences, roughly 15% being singletons. The receptor was derived from a woman younger than 35 with Graves' hyperthyroidism. This chain links TRBV6-1 with TRBJ2-7; maybe TRBD2 (5 bases). Sequencing input: blood. The CDR3 nucleotides read TGTGCCAGCAGTGAAGCCGGGGATATCTACGAGCAGTACTTC. Protein product: CASSEAGDIYEQYF.